The next 8 T cell receptor beta chains were all read from a single sample in a study of response to subunit inactivated influenza vaccine. One entry per CDR3 protein, called by TCRdb with MiXCR from the RT-PCR reads. The table records about 620,000 distinct CDR3 sequences, over 9.5% of them present only once. The source was PBMCs from blood, collected on the day of vaccination. The receptors stem from a man aged 50 to 59 who received an inactivated influenza vaccine.

The chain links TRBV27 to TRBJ2-1; TRBD2 matches 8 bases. The trim removed 3 bases at V and 9 bases at J, leaving 19 bases unmatched. The CDR3 spans 18 residues. Germline-derived CDR1 and CDR2 are MNHEY and SMNVEV (reference sequence). The CDR3 loop reads CASSFGTSGRGPVGEQFF. As DNA, the CDR3 is TGTGCCAGCAGTTTCGGTACTAGCGGAAGGGGCCCTGTGGGTGAGCAGTTCTTC.

At least ten counts were recorded for this clonotype. This chain links TRBV5-1 with TRBJ2-1; D uncertain. CDR3 length: 13 residues. Germline V gene sequence: CDR1 SGHRS, CDR2 YFSETQ. Trimming pared 5 bases from V and 7 bases from J, leaving 13 bases between. The CDR3 region has the DNA TGCGCCAGCAGTTGGCGGTCCGTAAATGAGCAGTTCTTC. This codes for CASSWRSVNEQFF.

This chain links TRBV5-1 with TRBJ2-5; 7 bases match TRBD1. V trimming: 3 bases; J trimming: 2 bases; junction bases outside the gene matches: 7. CDR3 size: 15 residues. Germline V gene lookup returns CDR1 SGHRS and CDR2 YFSETQ. The CDR3 region has the DNA TGCGCCAGCAGCTCCAGCACGGGACAGCAAGAGACCCAGTACTTC. Protein product: CASSSSTGQQETQYF.

The rearrangement links TRBV15 to TRBJ1-4; D gene ambiguous. The V and J ends lost 2 bases and 7 bases respectively, with 17 bases between them. The CDR3 consists of 16 residues. The germline V gene has CDR1 LNHNV and CDR2 YYDKDF (reference sequence). The CDR3 nucleotides are TGTGCCACCAGCAGAAGATCGTCGGGGTTCGGTGAAAAACTGTTTTTT. Translation gives CATSRRSSGFGEKLFF.

The chain links TRBV20-1 to TRBJ2-1; 13 bases line up with TRBD2. V trimming: 1 base; J trimming: 7 bases; junction bases outside the gene matches: 4. CDR1 and CDR2 from the germline V gene are DFQATT and SNEGSKA (reference sequence). The CDR3 is made up of 15 amino acids. CDR3 sequence reads: CSARGTSGGENEQFF. The CDR3 coding sequence is TGCAGTGCTAGAGGAACTAGCGGGGGGGAGAATGAGCAGTTCTTC.

This chain connects TRBV29-1 to TRBJ1-5, with D possibly matching TRBD1 (6 bases). Trimming removed 5 bases at V and 2 bases at J, with 7 bases between. The germline CDR1 and CDR2 sequences are SQVTM and ANQGSEA. The CDR3 runs 12 residues. The CDR3 DNA is TGCAGCGTTTCAGGGGGCAATCAGCCCCAGCATTTT. The encoded protein is CSVSGGNQPQHF.

J is TRBJ2-5 and V is TRBV15, with TRBD1 matching 8 bases. CDR3 length: 16 residues. Germline-derived CDR1 and CDR2 are LNHNV and YYDKDF (reference sequence). The trim removed 3 bases at V and 1 base at J, leaving 7 bases unmatched. The chain's CDR3 is CATSSLDRGGQETQYF. The CDR3 DNA follows: TGTGCCACCAGCAGTCTCGACAGGGGAGGCCAAGAGACCCAGTACTTC.

This clonotype has more than one count but fewer than ten. This chain joins TRBV9 and TRBJ1-2; 8 positions match TRBD1. Trimming cost V 4 bases and J 2 bases; bases outside gene matches: 4. This CDR3 spans 14 amino acids. Germline assignment: CDR1 SGDLS and CDR2 YYNGEE. The CDR3 loop is CASSPTGVNYGYTF. Written as DNA, the CDR3 is TGTGCCAGCAGCCCGACAGGGGTCAACTATGGCTACACCTTC.